The 20 T cell receptor beta chains presented below share a single source sample, sequenced in a study of CD8 T cells in Susac syndrome. RNA, at about 0.45 to 1 ug, was reverse transcribed with random hexamers. MiXCR, applied by TCRdb to the immunoSEQ multiplex PCR reads, yields one record per CDR3 protein. The sample includes under 200,000 distinct CDR3 sequences, 95% of them seen just once. Specimen: CD4+ T cells from PBMCs. These receptors originate from a human donor in good health.

The V call is TRBV20-1, the J call TRBJ2-7, with D possibly matching TRBD2 (6 bases). The CDR3 covers 13 residues. The germline V gene has CDR1 DFQATT and CDR2 SNEGSKA (reference sequence). The V end was cut by 6 bases, the J end by 0 bases, with 12 bases between. CDR3 nucleotides: TGCAGTGCCCGGGAGCCTGCCTCCTACGAGCAGTACTTC. Its protein product is CSAREPASYEQYF.

The chain recombines TRBV15 with TRBJ1-1; D is unclear. This CDR3 has 14 residues. Trimming left V 1 base short and J 4 bases short, with 10 bases between. Germline CDR1 LNHNV, CDR2 YYDKDF (reference sequence). CDR3 sequence reads: CATSRGGEPTEAFF. In nucleotides, the CDR3 is TGTGCCACCAGCAGAGGAGGCGAGCCCACTGAAGCTTTCTTT. Together with reference TRBV15 and TRBJ1-1, the CDR3 gives the full variable domain: DAMVIQNPRYQVTQFGKPVTLSCSQTLNHNVMYWYQQKSSQAPKLLFHYYDKDFNNEADTPDNFQSRRPNTSFCFLDIRSPGLGDTAMYLCATSRGGEPTEAFFGQGTRLTVV.

This sequence joins TRBV24-1 and TRBJ1-2; D is unclear. The germline V gene has CDR1 KGHDR and CDR2 SFDVKD. The length of the CDR3 is 13 residues. Trimming stripped 2 bases from V and 2 bases from J, with 5 bases between. CDR3: CATSDSRNYGYTF. CDR3 DNA sequence: TGTGCCACCAGTGATTCCCGAAACTATGGCTACACCTTC.

The V gene is TRBV5-1, the J gene TRBJ2-3; the match to TRBD1 covers 9 bases. CDR1 and CDR2 from the germline V gene are SGHRS and YFSETQ. This CDR3 has 16 residues. With 2 bases clipped from V and 4 bases from J, the junction kept 8 bases outside the gene matches. The CDR3 reads CASSLSGQGHPDTQYF. The CDR3, as DNA: TGCGCCAGCAGCTTATCCGGACAGGGGCATCCAGATACGCAGTATTTT.

The rearrangement links TRBV20-1 to TRBJ2-1; TRBD2 matches 9 bases. The CDR3 is made up of 12 amino acids. Trimming at V came to 7 bases and at J to 7 bases, leaving 5 bases not matched to a gene. The germline gives CDR1 DFQATT, CDR2 SNEGSKA (reference sequence). CDR3 sequence (DNA): TGCAGTGTCTACGCGGGAGGGAATGAGCAGTTCTTC. Its protein is CSVYAGGNEQFF.

This sequence joins TRBV4-1 and TRBJ1-2, with a weak D call TRBD1 (6 bases). V dropped 0 bases and J dropped 1 base, with 12 bases sitting between them. CDR3 length: 16 residues. The germline V gene has CDR1 MGHRA and CDR2 YSYEKL. The CDR3 reads CASSQDPRGHNYGYTF. The CDR3 DNA reads as TGCGCCAGCAGCCAAGATCCGAGGGGACATAACTATGGCTACACCTTC.

CDR3 protein: CASSPGGSDEQFF. CDR3 DNA sequence: TGTGCCAGCTCCCCCGGCGGGAGCGATGAGCAGTTCTTC. The chain employs TRBV18 and TRBJ2-1; the match to TRBD2 covers 7 bases. Unmatched junction bases numbered 7, after V lost 6 bases and J lost 8 bases. The CDR3 length is 13 residues. Germline values: CDR1 KGHSH, CDR2 LQKENI.

The chain recombines TRBV29-1 with TRBJ1-1; D uncertain. The CDR3 extends over 13 amino acids. Trimming left V 3 bases short and J 0 bases short, with 8 bases between. Germline V gives CDR1 SQVTM, CDR2 ANQGSEA. The CDR3 bases are TGCAGCGTTGAGGAACAGATGAACACTGAAGCTTTCTTT. It codes for CSVEEQMNTEAFF.

The chain combines TRBV20-1 with TRBJ2-1; no reliable D call. CDR1 and CDR2 (germline): DFQATT, SNEGSKA (reference sequence). V dropped 6 bases and J dropped 1 base, with 13 bases sitting between them. There are 14 residues in the CDR3. The CDR3 region has the DNA TGCAGTGCCAAAAGGTCAGGATCCTACAATGAGCAGTTCTTC. Its protein product is CSAKRSGSYNEQFF.

The chain couples TRBV3-1 to TRBJ2-3, with D possibly being TRBD2 (6 bases). V shed 0 bases and J shed 4 bases, with 8 bases lying between them. This CDR3 comprises 14 residues. The germline gives CDR1 LGHDT, CDR2 YNNKEL (reference sequence). The DNA for the CDR3 is TGTGCCAGCAGCCAAGACCCGGGGGCAGATACGCAGTATTTT. It specifies CASSQDPGADTQYF.

J is TRBJ1-5 and V is TRBV12-3 or TRBV12-4; D may be TRBD1 (6 bases). The CDR3 is 16 residues long. Trimming took 3 bases from V and 9 from J, leaving 21 bases between them. CDR3 sequence (DNA): TGTGCCAGCAGTTTGCCACGTTCGGACAGACTGCGGCCCCAGCATTTT. Amino acids: CASSLPRSDRLRPQHF.

The V and J genes are TRBV29-1 and TRBJ2-1; D is undetermined. Trimming stripped 4 bases from V and 5 bases from J, with 18 bases between. The CDR3 has 15 residues. Germline CDR1 and CDR2: SQVTM and ANQGSEA. Written as DNA, the CDR3 is TGCAGCGTTGTTGGAGTAGTAAGGGTAGACAATGAGCAGTTCTTC. Its protein product is CSVVGVVRVDNEQFF.

The chain combines TRBV2 with TRBJ1-5; tentative D call: TRBD1 (5 bases). V was clipped by 6 bases and J by 1 base, with 10 bases between them. CDR1 is SNHLY, CDR2 FYNNEI, per germline. The length of the CDR3 is 14 residues. CDR3 amino acids: CASSREASNQPQHF. CDR3 nucleotides: TGTGCCAGCAGCAGGGAGGCGAGCAATCAGCCCCAGCATTTT.

The V call is TRBV3-1, the J call TRBJ2-1; D might be TRBD1 (6 bases). The CDR3 totals 15 residues. Trimming took 3 bases from V and 5 from J, leaving 14 bases between them. Germline values: CDR1 LGHDT, CDR2 YNNKEL (reference sequence). The CDR3 DNA follows: TGTGCCAGCAGCCACTCCAGGGGATATGACAATGAGCAGTTCTTC. This translates into CASSHSRGYDNEQFF.

The V call is TRBV29-1, the J call TRBJ1-1; D perhaps matches TRBD1 (5 bases). Trimming took off 0 bases at V and 4 bases at J, with 9 bases between the two ends. Germline V lookup: CDR1 SQVTM, CDR2 ANQGSEA. The CDR3 runs to 13 residues. CDR3 DNA sequence: TGCAGCGTTGAAGAGCCGAGGGGCACTGAAGCTTTCTTT. This translates into CSVEEPRGTEAFF.

The CDR3 DNA follows: TGTGCCAGCAGTGATCAAGCGGGGGCAACAGATACGCAGTATTTT. Translation: CASSDQAGATDTQYF. The chain is built from TRBV25-1 and TRBJ2-3; 8 nucleotides agree with TRBD2. This CDR3 spans 15 amino acids. Germline V gene sequence: CDR1 MGHDK, CDR2 SYGVNS. With V trimmed by 3 bases and J by 3 bases, 5 bases remained unmatched.

The chain joins TRBV20-1 to TRBJ1-2, with 11 bases aligning to TRBD1. The CDR3 loop spans 14 amino acids. Trimming took 2 bases from V and 8 from J; bases not matched to a gene: 7. CDR1 is DFQATT, CDR2 SNEGSKA, per germline (reference sequence). CDR3 in amino acids: CSARQGTGGIGYTF. CDR3 sequence (DNA): TGCAGTGCTAGACAAGGGACAGGGGGGATCGGCTACACCTTC.

The chain links TRBV29-1 to TRBJ2-1; D may be TRBD1 (6 bases). The germline gives CDR1 SQVTM, CDR2 ANQGSEA. V gave up 7 bases and J gave up 16 bases, with 29 bases separating them. The CDR3 totals 14 residues. The CDR3 sequence is CSARDNRRYNERFF. The CDR3 DNA reads TGCAGCGCACGGGACAACCGACGCTACAATGAGCGTTTCTTC.

The chain uses TRBV29-1 and TRBJ1-1; the D gene is possibly TRBD1 (5 bases). V shed 8 bases and J shed 10 bases, with 23 bases lying between them. Looked up from germline, CDR1 is SQVTM and CDR2 is ANQGSEA. This CDR3 comprises 13 residues. Here the CDR3 reads CSPASPGAARAFF. The CDR3 DNA reads TGCAGCCCCGCCTCGCCCGGGGCCGCCCGAGCTTTCTTT.

The chain carries TRBV4-1 and TRBJ2-1; D is possibly TRBD2 (6 bases). CDR1 is MGHRA and CDR2 is YSYEKL in the germline V gene. The CDR3 length is 15 residues. The V end lost 3 bases, the J end lost 10 bases, and 19 bases lay between the germline ends. The CDR3 spells CASSHGLPLGREQFF. CDR3 bases: TGCGCCAGCAGCCACGGACTCCCCCTGGGGAGGGAGCAGTTCTTC.